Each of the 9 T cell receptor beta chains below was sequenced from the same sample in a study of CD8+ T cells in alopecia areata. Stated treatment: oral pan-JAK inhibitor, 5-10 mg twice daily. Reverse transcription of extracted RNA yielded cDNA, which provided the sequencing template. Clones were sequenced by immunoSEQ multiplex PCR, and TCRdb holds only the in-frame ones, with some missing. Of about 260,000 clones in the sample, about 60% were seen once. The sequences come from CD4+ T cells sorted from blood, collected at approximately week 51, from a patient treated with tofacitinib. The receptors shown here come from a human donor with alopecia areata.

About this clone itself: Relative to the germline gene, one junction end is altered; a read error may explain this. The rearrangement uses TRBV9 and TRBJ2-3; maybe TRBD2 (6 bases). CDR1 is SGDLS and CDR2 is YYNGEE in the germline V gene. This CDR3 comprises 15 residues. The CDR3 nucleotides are TGTGCTAGCAGCGAGGTGGAGGGCCGCACAGATACGCAGTATTTT. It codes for CASSEVEGRTDTQYF.

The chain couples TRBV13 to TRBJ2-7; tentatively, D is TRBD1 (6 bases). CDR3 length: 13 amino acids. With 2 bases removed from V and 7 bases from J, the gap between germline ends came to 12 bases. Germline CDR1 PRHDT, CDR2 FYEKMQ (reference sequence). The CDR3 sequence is CASSLLWGQEQYF. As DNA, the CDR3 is TGTGCCAGCAGCTTACTTTGGGGGCAGGAGCAGTACTTC.

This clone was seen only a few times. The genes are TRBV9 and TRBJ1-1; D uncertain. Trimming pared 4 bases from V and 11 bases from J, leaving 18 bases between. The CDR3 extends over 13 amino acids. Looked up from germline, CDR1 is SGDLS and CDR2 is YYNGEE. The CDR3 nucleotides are TGTGCCAGCAGCCTTTGGGAGGGTGGTGCGGCTTTCTTT. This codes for CASSLWEGGAAFF.

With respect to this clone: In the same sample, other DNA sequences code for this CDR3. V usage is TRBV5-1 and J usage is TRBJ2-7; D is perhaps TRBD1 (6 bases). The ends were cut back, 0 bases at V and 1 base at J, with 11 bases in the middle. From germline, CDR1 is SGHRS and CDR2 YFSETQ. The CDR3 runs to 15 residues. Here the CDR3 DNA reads TGCGCCAGCAGCTTGGGGCAGGGGAGTTCCTACGAGCAGTACTTC. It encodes CASSLGQGSSYEQYF. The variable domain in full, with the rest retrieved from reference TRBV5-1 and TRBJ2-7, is KAGVTQTPRYLIKTRGQQVTLSCSPISGHRSVSWYQQTPGQGLQFLFEYFSETQRNKGNFPGRFSGRQFSNSRSEMNVSTLELGDSALYLCASSLGQGSSYEQYFGPGTRLTVT.

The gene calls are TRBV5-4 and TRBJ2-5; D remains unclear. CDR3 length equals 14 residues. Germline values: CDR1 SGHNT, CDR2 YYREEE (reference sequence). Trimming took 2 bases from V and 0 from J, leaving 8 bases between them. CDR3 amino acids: CASSLDTNQETQYF. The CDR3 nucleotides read TGTGCCAGCAGCTTAGACACGAACCAAGAGACCCAGTACTTC. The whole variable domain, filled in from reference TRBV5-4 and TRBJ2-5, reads ETGVTQSPTHLIKTRGQQVTLRCSSQSGHNTVSWYQQALGQGPQFIFQYYREEENGRGNFPPRFSGLQFPNYSSELNVNALELDDSALYLCASSLDTNQETQYFGPGTRLLVL.

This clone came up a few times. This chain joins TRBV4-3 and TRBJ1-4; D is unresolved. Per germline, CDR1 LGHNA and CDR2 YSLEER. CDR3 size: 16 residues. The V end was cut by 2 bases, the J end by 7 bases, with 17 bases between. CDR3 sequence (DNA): TGCGCCAGCAGCCAATTATTGTCGAGGGATGGTGAAAAACTGTTTTTT. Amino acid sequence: CASSQLLSRDGEKLFF.

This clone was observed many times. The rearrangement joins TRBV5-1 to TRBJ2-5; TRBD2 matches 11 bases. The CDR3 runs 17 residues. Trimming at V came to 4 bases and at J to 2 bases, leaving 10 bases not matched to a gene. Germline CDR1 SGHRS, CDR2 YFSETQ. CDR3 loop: CASSPQVGTSGQETQYF. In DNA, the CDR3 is TGCGCCAGCAGCCCCCAGGTGGGGACTAGCGGTCAAGAGACCCAGTACTTC.

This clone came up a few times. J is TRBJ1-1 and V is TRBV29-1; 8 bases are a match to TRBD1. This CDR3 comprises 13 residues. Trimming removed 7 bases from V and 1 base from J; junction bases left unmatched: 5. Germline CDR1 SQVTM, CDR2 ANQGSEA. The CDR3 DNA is TGCAGCGCCATGACAGGGGCGAACACTGAAGCTTTCTTT. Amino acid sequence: CSAMTGANTEAFF. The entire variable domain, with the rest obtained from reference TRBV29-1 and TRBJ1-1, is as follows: SAVISQKPSRDICQRGTSLTIQCQVDSQVTMMFWYRQQPGQSLTLIATANQGSEATYESGFVIDKFPISRPNLTFSTLTVSNMSPEDSSIYLCSAMTGANTEAFFGQGTRLTVV.

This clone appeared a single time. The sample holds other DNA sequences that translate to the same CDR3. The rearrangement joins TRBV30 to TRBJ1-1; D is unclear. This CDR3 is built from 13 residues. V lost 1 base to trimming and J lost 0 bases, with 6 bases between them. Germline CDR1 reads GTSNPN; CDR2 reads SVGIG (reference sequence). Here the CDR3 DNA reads TGTGCCTGGAGTGGCAGTCTGAACACTGAAGCTTTCTTT. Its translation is CAWSGSLNTEAFF.